This T cell receptor (beta chain) was identified in a study of T-cell memory formation after mild COVID-19 (dated by TCRdb to about 2021). At the level of the whole study: TCR sequence clusters from the two donors were found to be largely donor specific. Longitudinal TCRalpha and TCRbeta repertoire sequencing tracked T-cell clones expanding and contracting after mild COVID-19 in two donors. Two young, previously healthy adult volunteers, one female and one male, were included in the cohort.

With regard to this clonotype: The target of this receptor is not known. There are no base qualities to consult, and no much larger clone falls within one base.

The data were produced on an Illumina NovaSeq 6000. cDNA libraries for TCRalpha and TCRbeta were prepared by 5'RACE using constant-segment primers, with sample barcodes and unique molecular identifiers added. Trizol reagent was used to extract RNA from every sample. Libraries were amplified in two PCR steps, with a second sample barcode and Illumina TruSeq adapters added in the second step. The libraries were sequenced on an Illumina NovaSeq using 2 x 150 bp paired-end reads. The authors' pipeline ran thus. Reads were demultiplexed and collapsed into UMI-guided consensus sequences with migec v1.2.7. Using mixcr v2.1.11, UMI consensuses were aligned to TRA and TRB V and J templates and then assembled into clonotypes. A clonotype was counted as expanded or contracted only if both edgeR and NoisET called the change significant, with noise models trained on biological replicates. For edgeR calls, the cutoffs were a false discovery rate-adjusted p below 0.01 and a log2 fold-change threshold of 1. As an exploratory analysis of dynamics, max-normalized trajectories of the 1000 most abundant clonotypes were examined by PCA with hierarchical clustering. Each responding clone was given a CD4 or CD8 phenotype based on the CD4+ and CD8+ repertoires, which had been sequenced separately. The raw public reads went through TCRdb reprocessing: fastp at Q25, MiXCR clone calling, in-frame beta chains kept. Records with the same CDR3 protein are collapsed into one entry carrying the most frequent genes and DNA. It is TCRdb's table, rather than the study itself, that gives the V and J calls and clone size. The sample data list 90,000 to 120,000 distinct CDR3 sequences, and approximately 15% of these were observed just once. The top ten clones comprise approximately 43% of the sample.

Its CDR3 holds 16 amino acids, cysteine through phenylalanine. The only DNA kept is the CDR3, 48 bases in frame from the first base. Relative to germline, V is missing 3 bases and J is missing 1 base, with 5 bases of the junction outside any gene match. The germline V gene specifies SGHVS as CDR1 and FQNEAQ as CDR2. PBMCs were isolated by Ficoll-Paque density gradient centrifugation. Points the paper makes about the study in general: Contracting CD4+ clones were located mainly in the CM and EM memory subsets, whereas CD8+ clones were found to be enriched in EMRA. Some responding clones were found in pre-infection memory, which suggests that pre-existing cross-reactive memory T cells took part in the SARS-CoV-2 response. SARS-CoV-2 specificity of the second-wave clones peaking on day 37 was not confirmed. The study covered only two mild cases, and larger cohorts including severe cases with pre-infection samples were considered necessary. Clones that contracted from day 15 to 85 showed balanced CD4/CD8 phenotypes, whereas a second wave of clones that expanded from day 15 to 37 leaned towards CD4+.

This sequence was found in a man younger than 35 who had mild COVID-19 (a few samples of this study predate the infection). The sample titles of this study are shuffled in the database, so cell type and time point are left out; the donor was told from shared clones. The specimen was PBMCs or a T cell subset sorted from them (not recorded which). The receptor chain draws on TRBV7-8 and TRBJ1-5; 8 central nucleotides agree with TRBD1. The DNA sequence reads TGTGCCAGCAGCTTGGGACAGGCTCTCAGCAATCAGCCCCAGCATTTT. This encodes CASSLGQALSNQPQHF.